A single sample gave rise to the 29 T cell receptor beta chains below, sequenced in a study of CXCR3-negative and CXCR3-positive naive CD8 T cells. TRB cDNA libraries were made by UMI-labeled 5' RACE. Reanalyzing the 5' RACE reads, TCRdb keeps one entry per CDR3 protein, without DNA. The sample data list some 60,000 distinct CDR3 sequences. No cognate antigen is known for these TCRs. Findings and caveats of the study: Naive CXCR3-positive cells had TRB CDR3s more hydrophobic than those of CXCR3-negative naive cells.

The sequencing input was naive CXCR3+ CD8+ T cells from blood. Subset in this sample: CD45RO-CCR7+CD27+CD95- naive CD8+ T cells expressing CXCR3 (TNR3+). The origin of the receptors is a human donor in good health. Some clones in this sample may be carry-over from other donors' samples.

CDR3 region: CAITRDSMRSSYEQYF. V and J are TRBV10-3 and TRBJ2-7; absent DNA, TCRdb's TRBD2 call cannot be checked. Germline V CDR1 and CDR2: ENHRY, SYGVKD. The CDR3 is 16 amino acids.

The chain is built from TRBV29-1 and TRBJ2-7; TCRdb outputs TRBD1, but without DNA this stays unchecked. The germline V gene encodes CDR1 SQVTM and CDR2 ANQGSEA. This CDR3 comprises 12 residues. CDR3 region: CSVVAGGYEQYF.

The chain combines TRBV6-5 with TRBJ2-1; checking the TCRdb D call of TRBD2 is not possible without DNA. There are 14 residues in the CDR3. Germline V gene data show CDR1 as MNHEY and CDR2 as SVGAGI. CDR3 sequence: CASSYRLRTSEQFF.

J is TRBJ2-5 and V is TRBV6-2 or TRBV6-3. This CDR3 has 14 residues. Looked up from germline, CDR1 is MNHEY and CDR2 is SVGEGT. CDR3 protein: CASSSLSYQETQYF.

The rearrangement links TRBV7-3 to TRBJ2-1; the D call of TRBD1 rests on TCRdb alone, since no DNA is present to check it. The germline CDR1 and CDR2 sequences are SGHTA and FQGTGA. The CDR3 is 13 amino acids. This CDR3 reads CASSWEGASGLFF.

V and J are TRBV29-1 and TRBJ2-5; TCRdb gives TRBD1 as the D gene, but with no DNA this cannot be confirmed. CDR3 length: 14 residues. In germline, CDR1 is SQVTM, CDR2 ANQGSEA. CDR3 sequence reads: CSVVQTGGVETQYF.

CDR3 residues: CASSSQPIYGYTF. The V and J genes are TRBV6-5 and TRBJ1-2. This CDR3 has 13 residues. Germline V gene sequence: CDR1 MNHEY, CDR2 SVGAGI.

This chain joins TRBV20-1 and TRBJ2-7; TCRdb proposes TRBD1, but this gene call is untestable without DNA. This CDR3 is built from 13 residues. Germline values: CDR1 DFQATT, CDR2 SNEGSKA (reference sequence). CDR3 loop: CSATQGVGYEQYF.

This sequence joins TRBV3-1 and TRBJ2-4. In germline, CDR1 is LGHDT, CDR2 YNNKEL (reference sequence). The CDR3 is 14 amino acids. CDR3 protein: CASSQAFGENIQYF.

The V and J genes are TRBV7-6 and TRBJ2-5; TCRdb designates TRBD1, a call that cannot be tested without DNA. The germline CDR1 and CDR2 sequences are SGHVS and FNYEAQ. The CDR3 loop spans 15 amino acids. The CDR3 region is CASSLAGGLKETQYF.

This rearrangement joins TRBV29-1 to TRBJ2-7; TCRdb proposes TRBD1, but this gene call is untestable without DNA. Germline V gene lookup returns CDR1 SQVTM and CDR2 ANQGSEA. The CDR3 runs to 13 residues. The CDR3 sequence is CSVRPGSSYEQYF.

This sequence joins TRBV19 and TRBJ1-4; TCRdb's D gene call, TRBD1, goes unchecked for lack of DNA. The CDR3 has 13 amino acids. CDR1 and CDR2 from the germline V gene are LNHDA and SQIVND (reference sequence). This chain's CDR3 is CASWDRANEKLFF.

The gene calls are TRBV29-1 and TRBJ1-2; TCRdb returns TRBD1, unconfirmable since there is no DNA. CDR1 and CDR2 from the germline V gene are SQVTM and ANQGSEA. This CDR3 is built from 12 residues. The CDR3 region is CSAPDRGYGYTF.

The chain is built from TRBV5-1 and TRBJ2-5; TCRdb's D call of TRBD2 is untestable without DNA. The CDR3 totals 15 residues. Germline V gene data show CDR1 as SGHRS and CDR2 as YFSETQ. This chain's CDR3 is CASSLGPQREETQYF.

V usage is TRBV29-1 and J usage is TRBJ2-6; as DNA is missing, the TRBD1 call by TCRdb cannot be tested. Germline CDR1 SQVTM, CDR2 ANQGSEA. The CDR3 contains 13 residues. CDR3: CSVVGAGANVLTF.

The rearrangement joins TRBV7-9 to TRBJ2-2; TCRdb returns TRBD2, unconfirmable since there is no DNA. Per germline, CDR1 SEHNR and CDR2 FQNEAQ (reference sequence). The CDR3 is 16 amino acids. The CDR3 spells CASSLATASRAGELFF.

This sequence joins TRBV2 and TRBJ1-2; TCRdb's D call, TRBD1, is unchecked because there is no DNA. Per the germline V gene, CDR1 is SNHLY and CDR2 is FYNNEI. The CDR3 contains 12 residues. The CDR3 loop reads CASIQGVYGYTF.

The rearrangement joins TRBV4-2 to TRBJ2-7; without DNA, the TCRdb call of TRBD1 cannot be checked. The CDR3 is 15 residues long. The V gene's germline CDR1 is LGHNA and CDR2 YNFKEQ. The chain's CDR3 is CASSYRTGSSYEQYF.

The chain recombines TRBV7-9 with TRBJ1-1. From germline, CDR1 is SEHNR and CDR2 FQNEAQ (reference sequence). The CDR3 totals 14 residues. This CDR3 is CASSQADSGTEAFF.

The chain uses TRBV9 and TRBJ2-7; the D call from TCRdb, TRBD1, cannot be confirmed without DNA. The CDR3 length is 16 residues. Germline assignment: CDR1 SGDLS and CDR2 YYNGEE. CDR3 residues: CASSGEGPGLRYEQYF.

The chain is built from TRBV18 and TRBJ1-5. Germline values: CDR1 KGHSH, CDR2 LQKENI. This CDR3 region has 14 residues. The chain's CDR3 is CASSPEDPRQPQHF.

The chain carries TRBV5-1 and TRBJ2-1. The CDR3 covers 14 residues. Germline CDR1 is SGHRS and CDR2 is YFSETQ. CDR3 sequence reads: CASGIYGPYNEQFF. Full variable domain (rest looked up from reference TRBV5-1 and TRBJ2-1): KAGVTQTPRYLIKTRGQQVTLSCSPISGHRSVSWYQQTPGQGLQFLFEYFSETQRNKGNFPGRFSGRQFSNSRSEMNVSTLELGDSALYLCASGIYGPYNEQFFGPGTRLTVL.

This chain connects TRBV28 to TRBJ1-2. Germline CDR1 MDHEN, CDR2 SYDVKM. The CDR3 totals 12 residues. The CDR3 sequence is CASSLRIYGYTF.

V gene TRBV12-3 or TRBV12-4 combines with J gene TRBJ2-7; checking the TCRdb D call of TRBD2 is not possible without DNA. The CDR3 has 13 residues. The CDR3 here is CASSPSVTYEQYF.

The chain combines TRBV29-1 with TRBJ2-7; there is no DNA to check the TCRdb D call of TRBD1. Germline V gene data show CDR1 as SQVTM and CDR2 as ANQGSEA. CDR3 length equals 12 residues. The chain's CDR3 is CSVEGADYEQYF.

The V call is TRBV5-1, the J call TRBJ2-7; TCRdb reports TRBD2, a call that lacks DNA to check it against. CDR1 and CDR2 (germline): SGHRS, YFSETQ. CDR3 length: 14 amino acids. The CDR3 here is CASSEGRVYYEQYF.

CDR3 residues: CASSSGQEPPGEQYF. The chain has TRBV12-3 or TRBV12-4 and TRBJ2-7; TCRdb designates TRBD1, a call that cannot be tested without DNA. There are 15 residues in the CDR3.

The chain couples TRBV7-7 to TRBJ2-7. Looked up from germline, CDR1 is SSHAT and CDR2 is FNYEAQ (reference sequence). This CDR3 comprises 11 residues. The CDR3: CDSSFVYEQYF.

The CDR3 is CASSQWAGETDEQFF. The chain carries TRBV4-3 and TRBJ2-1; the D call from TCRdb, TRBD1, cannot be confirmed without DNA. CDR1 is LGHNA and CDR2 is YSLEER in the germline V gene. This CDR3 comprises 15 residues.